Following are 18 T cell receptor beta chains from one sample sequenced in a study of OX40 agonist ivuxolimab in advanced cancers. Profiling relied on immunoSEQ multiplex PCR, and the TCRdb table lists in-frame clones only, not all of them. The sample consists of 100,000 or so clones, around 89% of them appearing once. Source: CD4+ or CD8+ T cells sorted from blood, taken in a trial of the OX40 agonist ivuxolimab. All receptors derive from an adult with an advanced solid tumor such as melanoma, head and neck, liver or kidney cancer.

The rearrangement links TRBV19 to TRBJ2-3; D is uncertain. V shed 0 bases and J shed 1 base, with 8 bases lying between them. Germline CDR1 LNHDA, CDR2 SQIVND (reference sequence). There are 15 residues in the CDR3. CDR3 loop: CASSIEGGGTDTQYF. CDR3 coding DNA: TGTGCCAGTAGTATAGAGGGTGGGGGCACAGATACGCAGTATTTT.

The chain combines TRBV19 with TRBJ2-1; 11 bases align to TRBD2. Germline V lookup: CDR1 LNHDA, CDR2 SQIVND (reference sequence). This CDR3 region has 20 residues. Germline trimming cut 1 base from V and 7 bases from J; bases unmatched to any gene: 18. The CDR3 DNA sequence: TGTGCCAGTAGTATAGTCAGCGGGACTAGCGGTTATCTCCTACAAAATGAGCAGTTCTTC. The encoded protein is CASSIVSGTSGYLLQNEQFF.

The rearrangement joins TRBV2 to TRBJ2-6, with D hard to call. CDR1 and CDR2 from the germline V gene are SNHLY and FYNNEI. The CDR3 length is 14 residues. V dropped 6 bases and J dropped 4 bases, with 10 bases sitting between them. The CDR3 region has the DNA TGTGCCAGCAGAGGGTGGGGAGGGGCCAACGTCCTGACTTTC. It yields the protein CASRGWGGANVLTF. Based on the CDR3 plus reference TRBV2 and TRBJ2-6, the full variable domain is EPEVTQTPSHQVTQMGQEVILRCVPISNHLYFYWYRQILGQKVEFLVSFYNNEISEKSEIFDDQFSVERPDGSNFTLKIRSTKLEDSAMYFCASRGWGGANVLTFGAGSRLTVL.

The rearrangement uses TRBV5-1 and TRBJ2-2; 9 bases map to TRBD2. Germline CDR1 and CDR2: SGHRS and YFSETQ. This CDR3 is 20 amino acids long. The junction had 18 bases not matched to a gene; V was cut back by 0 bases and J by 6 bases. CDR3 bases: TGCGCCAGCAGCTTGGCCGTGGCCTCTGCGCGGGGGGGACTTCCCGGGGAGCTGTTTTTT. As protein: CASSLAVASARGGLPGELFF.

This sequence joins TRBV6-1 and TRBJ2-7, with 7 bases fitting TRBD1. This CDR3 is 14 amino acids long. The J segment lost 0 bases and the V segment lost 7 bases, leaving 6 bases of the junction unmatched. Germline V CDR1 and CDR2: MNHNS, SASEGT. The CDR3 spells CASTQDRNSYEQYF. The CDR3, as DNA: TGTGCCAGCACTCAGGACAGGAACTCCTACGAGCAGTACTTC.

The V and J genes are TRBV10-2 and TRBJ2-3, with a weak D call TRBD1 (6 bases). With 2 bases removed from V and 2 bases from J, the gap between germline ends came to 14 bases. This CDR3 has 16 amino acids. The V gene's germline CDR1 is WSHSY and CDR2 SAAADI. The CDR3 is CASSEVGTPSTDTQYF. The CDR3 DNA follows: TGCGCCAGCAGTGAGGTCGGGACACCATCCACAGATACGCAGTATTTT.

The chain carries TRBV29-1 and TRBJ1-2; 9 nucleotides align to TRBD1. This CDR3 spans 12 amino acids. The V and J ends lost 4 bases and 8 bases, in that order; junction bases with no gene match: 5. Germline CDR1 and CDR2: SQVTM and ANQGSEA. The CDR3 nucleotides are TGCAGCGTTGCGACAGGGGGACGAGGCTACACCTTC. It yields the protein CSVATGGRGYTF.

The chain carries TRBV4-2 and TRBJ2-1; the match to TRBD1 covers 10 bases. Unmatched junction bases numbered 6, after V lost 4 bases and J lost 6 bases. The CDR3 spans 15 residues. CDR1 LGHNA and CDR2 YNFKEQ come from the germline V gene. CDR3 in DNA: TGTGCCAGCAGCCGATCCGGGACAGGGGTCAATGAGCAGTTCTTC. It codes for CASSRSGTGVNEQFF.

The chain links TRBV18 to TRBJ2-1, with D tentatively TRBD1 or TRBD2 (5 bases each). The V end lost 5 bases, the J end lost 8 bases, and 13 bases lay between the germline ends. The CDR3 loop spans 13 amino acids. Germline CDR1 is KGHSH and CDR2 is LQKENI. The CDR3 spells CASSKTAVDEQFF. The CDR3 region has the DNA TGTGCCAGCTCAAAGACAGCGGTCGATGAGCAGTTCTTC.

The gene calls are TRBV4-1 and TRBJ2-3; D possibly corresponds to TRBD1 (5 bases). The CDR3 is made up of 15 amino acids. Germline V gene sequence: CDR1 MGHRA, CDR2 YSYEKL. V dropped 1 base and J dropped 4 bases, with 12 bases sitting between them. In DNA form, the CDR3 reads TGCGCCAGCAGCCAAGGGGCAGGGTCGCCAGATACGCAGTATTTT. It codes for CASSQGAGSPDTQYF.

The chain combines TRBV7-8 with TRBJ1-4, with 10 bases lining up with TRBD1. J was trimmed by 7 bases and V by 5 bases; bases with no gene match: 7. Germline V gene sequence: CDR1 SGHVS, CDR2 FQNEAQ. The CDR3 consists of 15 residues. The CDR3 DNA reads as TGTGCCAGCAGCAAAAGGACAGGGGGTGGTGAAAAACTGTTTTTT. The encoded protein is CASSKRTGGGEKLFF.

This chain uses TRBV27 with TRBJ1-5; 7 bases agree with TRBD1. Trimming took 3 bases from V and 6 from J; bases not matched to a gene: 2. The CDR3 has 13 amino acids. Germline-derived CDR1 and CDR2 are MNHEY and SMNVEV (reference sequence). CDR3 DNA: TGTGCCAGCAGTTTCAGGGGGGGTCAGCCCCAGCATTTT. It yields the protein CASSFRGGQPQHF.

In this sample, this clone turned up a few times. The J gene is TRBJ2-5, the V gene TRBV6-5; 7 nucleotides agree with TRBD1. The CDR3 is 13 residues long. J gave up 7 bases and V 7 bases, and 9 bases lay outside the gene matches. Germline-derived CDR1 and CDR2 are MNHEY and SVGAGI. CDR3 sequence reads: CASKGQTPGTQYF. The CDR3 bases are TGTGCCAGCAAGGGACAGACCCCAGGGACCCAGTACTTC.

The chain couples TRBV19 to TRBJ2-2, with D possibly being TRBD1 (6 bases). Germline V gene sequence: CDR1 LNHDA, CDR2 SQIVND (reference sequence). Trimming took 7 bases from V and 2 from J, leaving 17 bases between them. The CDR3 is made up of 16 amino acids. CDR3 nucleotides: TGTGCCAGTACCATAGGTAGGGGACACAACACCGGGGAGCTGTTTTTT. This sequence encodes CASTIGRGHNTGELFF. Full variable domain (outside the CDR3, taken from reference TRBV19 and TRBJ2-2): DGGITQSPKYLFRKEGQNVTLSCEQNLNHDAMYWYRQDPGQGLRLIYYSQIVNDFQKGDIAEGYSVSREKKESFPLTVTSAQKNPTAFYLCASTIGRGHNTGELFFGEGSRLTVL.

V is TRBV6-5 and J is TRBJ2-5; unclear D gene. The CDR3 spans 11 residues. CDR1 MNHEY and CDR2 SVGAGI come from the germline V gene. V lost 5 bases, J lost 5 bases, and 6 bases lay in between. This chain's CDR3 is CASSEFETQYF. The CDR3 nucleotides read TGTGCCAGCAGTGAATTCGAGACCCAGTACTTC.

The chain combines TRBV19 with TRBJ2-1, with a possible D match to TRBD1 (6 bases). Germline V gives CDR1 LNHDA, CDR2 SQIVND (reference sequence). The CDR3 totals 15 residues. Trimming shortened V by 3 bases and J by 6 bases, and 15 bases separated the two germline ends. CDR3 sequence (DNA): TGTGCCAGTAGTATTTTTGGACAGTCTTCCAATGAGCAGTTCTTC. Translating it yields CASSIFGQSSNEQFF. Full variable domain (rest looked up from reference TRBV19 and TRBJ2-1): DGGITQSPKYLFRKEGQNVTLSCEQNLNHDAMYWYRQDPGQGLRLIYYSQIVNDFQKGDIAEGYSVSREKKESFPLTVTSAQKNPTAFYLCASSIFGQSSNEQFFGPGTRLTVL.

This clone was seen a single time. The genes are TRBV25-1 and TRBJ2-6, with D perhaps matching TRBD1 (5 bases). Germline values: CDR1 MGHDK, CDR2 SYGVNS. This CDR3 has 13 residues. Trimming shortened V by 6 bases and J by 2 bases, and 5 bases separated the two germline ends. CDR3 bases: TGTGCCAGCAGCAGGGCTGGGGCCAACGTCCTGACTTTC. Translating gives CASSRAGANVLTF.

This chain connects TRBV28 to TRBJ2-7; 9 bases are a match to TRBD2. This CDR3 is built from 15 residues. Trimming at V came to 1 base and at J to 4 bases, leaving 5 bases not matched to a gene. The germline gives CDR1 MDHEN, CDR2 SYDVKM. The CDR3 DNA reads as TGTGCCAGCAGTTTATTGGCTAGCGGGAATTACGAGCAGTACTTC. It yields the protein CASSLLASGNYEQYF.